Detailed here is one T cell receptor beta chain. Its antigen is still unknown. These data originate in a study of cytomegalovirus exposure and HLA in healthy donors. Across the whole study: Per a later analysis, the approximately 690 first-cohort and under 150 validation repertoires shared one platform. Study findings and constraints: A few chains linked to CMV were shown in vitro to be specific for CMV antigens.

It was the approximately 120-subject validation cohort, separate from the roughly 700-subject first cohort, to which the donors belonged. Sequencing was performed with immunoSEQ multiplex PCR; in TCRdb, only in-frame clones are kept and a portion is missing. The sample records under 300,000 clones, 86% being singletons. Trimming shortened V by 0 bases and J by 5 bases, and 6 bases separated the two germline ends. The CDR3 has 13 residues. CDR1 is MNHNY and CDR2 is SVGAGI in the germline V gene (reference sequence). This clonotype originated in a woman between 18 and 29 years old in good health and CMV-seronegative. This rearrangement joins TRBV6-6 to TRBJ2-3; D not certain. Sequencing used PBMCs. The CDR3 loop reads CASSYSGGDTQYF. Here the CDR3 DNA reads TGTGCCAGCAGTTACTCTGGCGGAGATACGCAGTATTTT.